This T cell receptor beta chain was documented in a study of T cells in Graves' hyperthyroidism and ophthalmopathy. The V gene end was trimmed by 2 bases and the J gene end by 5 bases; junction bases not matched to a gene: 6. The CDR3 is made up of 16 amino acids. Germline loops: CDR1 MNHNY, CDR2 SVGAGI (reference sequence). Cells are PBMCs isolated from around 10 ml of fresh blood. There were TCR beta CDR3 regions amplified from RNA transcripts. The HTBI primer set served for first-round RT-PCR of the TCR CDR3. Using its own MiXCR run on the multiplex PCR reads, TCRdb lists one record per CDR3 protein. The sample consists of hundreds of thousands of distinct CDR3 sequences, about 20% of them appearing once.

The TCR was taken from a woman aged 70-85 years with Graves' ophthalmopathy. V and J are TRBV6-6 and TRBJ1-1, with TRBD1 identical over 12 bases. Sequencing was performed on blood. CDR3 DNA: TGTGCCAGCAGTTACCGGGACAGGGGGCGTGGGACTGAAGCTTTCTTT. Its protein product is CASSYRDRGRGTEAFF.